This TCR beta chain was found in a study of CD8+ T cells in alopecia areata. Study-level findings and limits: For lesional scalp, especially alopecia totalis/universalis, clonality was higher than in normal scalp.

As concerns this clone: Its specificity is not known.

The trim removed 4 bases at V and 5 bases at J, leaving 6 bases unmatched. This CDR3 has 16 residues. The V gene's germline CDR1 is PRHDT and CDR2 FYEKMQ (reference sequence). The treatment is: oral pan-JAK inhibitor, 5-10 mg twice daily. TCR sequencing used cDNA made by reverse transcription of extracted RNA. Method: immunoSEQ multiplex PCR; TCRdb's copy keeps in-frame clones and lacks some. Here the sample spans 60,000 to 85,000 clones, approximately 66% being singletons. This TCR was sampled from a human donor with alopecia areata. This specimen was CD8+ T cells sorted from blood, taken at week 24, from a patient treated with tofacitinib. This chain uses TRBV13 with TRBJ2-2, with 11 bases fitting TRBD2. CDR3 region: CASSSALAGGTGELFF. The CDR3, as DNA: TGTGCCAGCAGCTCCGCCTTAGCGGGAGGGACCGGGGAGCTGTTTTTT.